This T cell receptor beta chain comes out of a study of control samples from healthy donors and cancer patients. V trimming: 3 bases; J trimming: 0 bases; junction bases outside the gene matches: 8. CDR1 is SGHKS, CDR2 YYEKEE, per germline (reference sequence). This CDR3 region has 16 residues. This table comes from immunoSEQ multiplex PCR, and its TCRdb copy is limited to in-frame clones, with some not included. The sample consists of 51,000 or so clones, 80% of them appearing once. This clonotype was obtained from a man aged 65-85 years in good health. Sequenced material: blood. The genes are TRBV5-5 and TRBJ2-7; 8 bases map to TRBD1. CDR3 amino acids: CASSSAGTGYSYEQYF. The CDR3 DNA reads as TGTGCCAGCAGCTCCGCTGGGACAGGATACTCCTACGAGCAGTACTTC.